The 5 T cell receptor beta chains below were found in one sample sequenced in a study of spatial heterogeneity in lung cancer. Stated time point: sample taken at primary tumor resection. Unsorted tumor, nontumor lung tissue or cryopreserved PBMC supplied the whole RNA. MiXCR was run by TCRdb on the 5' RACE reads, yielding one entry per CDR3 protein. This table holds about 82,000 distinct CDR3 sequences, 10% to 15% found once. The source was PBMCs, collected at surgery. These receptors were taken from a male donor with early-stage non-small cell lung cancer.

The genes are TRBV12-3 or TRBV12-4 and TRBJ2-1; perhaps TRBD2 as D (5 bases). V was shortened by 5 bases and J by 6 bases, with 14 bases between the two germline ends. The CDR3 extends over 14 amino acids. This chain's CDR3 is CASSTSGKGNEQFF. In DNA, the CDR3 is TGTGCCAGCAGTACCTCGGGGAAGGGCAATGAGCAGTTCTTC.

CDR3 sequence reads: CASSFRTGVDTQYF. In nucleotides, the CDR3 is TGTGCCAGCAGTTTCAGGACAGGAGTAGATACGCAGTATTTT. The chain recombines TRBV6-6 with TRBJ2-3, with 7 bases identical to TRBD1. Trimming at V came to 4 bases and at J to 5 bases, leaving 6 bases not matched to a gene. CDR3 length: 14 amino acids. Germline V lookup: CDR1 MNHNY, CDR2 SVGAGI (reference sequence).

The sample holds a few counts of this clonotype. The chain employs TRBV5-1 and TRBJ2-3, with 7 bases that match TRBD1. This CDR3 is 14 amino acids long. Germline assignment: CDR1 SGHRS and CDR2 YFSETQ. J was trimmed by 4 bases and V by 4 bases; bases with no gene match: 6. The CDR3 region is CASSPGTVADTQYF. The CDR3 DNA follows: TGCGCCAGCAGCCCCGGGACAGTAGCAGATACGCAGTATTTT.

The rearrangement uses TRBV27 and TRBJ2-7, with unresolved D. This CDR3 has 12 residues. Germline loops: CDR1 MNHEY, CDR2 SMNVEV (reference sequence). Trimming cost V 8 bases and J 9 bases, with 17 bases left between them. CDR3 DNA sequence: TGTGCCAGCCTCCCTCCTTTGGAAGGGCAGTACTTC. Translation gives CASLPPLEGQYF.

The J gene is TRBJ1-5, the V gene TRBV27, with D uncertain. V lost 2 bases to trimming and J lost 4 bases, with 6 bases between them. This CDR3 spans 13 amino acids. CDR1 MNHEY and CDR2 SMNVEV come from the germline V gene (reference sequence). The CDR3, as DNA: TGTGCCAGCAGTTTAAAAGGGAATCAGCCCCAGCATTTT. Protein: CASSLKGNQPQHF.